The next 24 T cell receptor beta chains were all read from a single sample in a study of CD8 T cells in ankylosing spondylitis. MiXCR, applied by TCRdb to the 5' RACE reads, yields one record per CDR3 protein. The repertoire holds 250,000 to 300,000 distinct CDR3 sequences, with about a sixth as singletons. Sequenced material: blood, either unsorted or a sorted T cell fraction (not recorded which). The source is a male donor with ankylosing spondylitis or in good health (not recorded which).

The CDR3 coding sequence is TGTGCCAGCAGTGAGGACAGCCACGAGCAGTACTTC. It codes for CASSEDSHEQYF. This chain connects TRBV28 to TRBJ2-7; weak D call: TRBD1 (6 bases). Germline V lookup: CDR1 MDHEN, CDR2 SYDVKM. CDR3 length: 12 amino acids. Trimming took off 5 bases at V and 5 bases at J, with 10 bases between the two ends.

Only a few counts were recorded for this clonotype. V is TRBV4-3 and J is TRBJ2-7; D gene unclear. The ends were cut back, 5 bases at V and 3 bases at J, with 14 bases in the middle. CDR3 length: 14 amino acids. Germline lookup yields CDR1 LGHNA and CDR2 YSLEER. CDR3 loop: CASSFEDGNYEQYF. The CDR3 DNA reads TGCGCCAGCAGCTTCGAGGACGGAAACTACGAGCAGTACTTC.

A few counts support this clonotype. V is TRBV6-1 and J is TRBJ2-3; 9 bases align to TRBD1. Unmatched junction bases numbered 7, after V lost 3 bases and J lost 0 bases. Germline lookup yields CDR1 MNHNS and CDR2 SASEGT. This CDR3 has 17 amino acids. The CDR3 here is CASSDLDRGKSTDTQYF. Here the CDR3 DNA reads TGTGCCAGCAGTGATTTGGACAGGGGCAAAAGCACAGATACGCAGTATTTT.

The chain's CDR3 is CASGHGRGSYEQYF. The CDR3 nucleotides are TGCGCCAGCGGACACGGACGGGGCTCCTACGAGCAGTACTTC. The chain carries TRBV23-1 and TRBJ2-7; either TRBD1 or TRBD2 may supply D (5 bases each). TRBV23-1 is noted as an ORF with a role that remains uncertain. Between the trimmed V and J ends, which lost 8 bases and 0 bases, there was a span of 14 bases. The CDR3 consists of 14 residues.

The chain couples TRBV21-1 to TRBJ2-7. TRBV21-1 is a recognized pseudogene. This CDR3 is 14 amino acids long. CDR3 protein: CASSNGERAYEQYF. The CDR3 region has the DNA TGTGCCAGCAGCAACGGGGAACGGGCCTACGAGCAGTACTTC.

Remarks on this clonotype: A clone one base away is much larger, so this may be a read error. The rearrangement uses TRBV10-3 and TRBJ1-3; a possible D gene is TRBD1 (5 bases). The CDR3 consists of 16 residues. Germline CDR1 and CDR2: ENHRY and SYGVKD. Trimming stripped 7 bases from V and 0 bases from J, with 16 bases between. The CDR3 reads CAIKSRDAGSGNTIYF. The CDR3 bases are TGTGCCATCAAGTCCCGGGACGCCGGCTCTGGAAACACCATATATTTT.

There are many counts of this clonotype. The V call is TRBV5-1, the J call TRBJ2-7, with 7 positions matching TRBD2. Germline assignment: CDR1 SGHRS and CDR2 YFSETQ. The length of the CDR3 is 15 residues. J was trimmed by 3 bases and V by 0 bases; bases with no gene match: 6. This chain's CDR3 is CASSLAGGLFYEQYF. CDR3 DNA: TGCGCCAGCAGCTTGGCGGGAGGCCTGTTCTACGAGCAGTACTTC.

The sample holds a few counts of this clonotype. The chain joins TRBV7-9 to TRBJ1-5, with 9 bases matching TRBD1. Per the germline V gene, CDR1 is SEHNR and CDR2 is FQNEAQ (reference sequence). V lost 6 bases and J lost 6; bases outside the gene matches: 6. The CDR3 runs to 14 residues. CDR3 protein: CASSWTGAGQPQHF. The DNA of the CDR3 is TGTGCCAGCAGTTGGACAGGGGCAGGTCAGCCCCAGCATTTT.

V and J are TRBV19 and TRBJ2-1; TRBD2 agrees at 7 bases. This CDR3 has 15 residues. V trimming: 6 bases; J trimming: 4 bases; junction bases outside the gene matches: 9. Germline V gene data show CDR1 as LNHDA and CDR2 as SQIVND (reference sequence). CDR3 in DNA: TGTGCCAGTAGCCTGGAGGAAGCGGGATACAATGAGCAGTTCTTC. Protein sequence: CASSLEEAGYNEQFF.

This clonotype was observed a handful of times. The chain couples TRBV6-1 to TRBJ2-1; TRBD2 might be the D (6 bases). Trimming took 6 bases from V and 8 from J, leaving 14 bases between them. CDR3 length equals 13 residues. Per the germline V gene, CDR1 is MNHNS and CDR2 is SASEGT. CDR3 loop: CASRPSGLYEQFF. Written as DNA, the CDR3 is TGTGCCAGCAGGCCCTCGGGACTCTATGAGCAGTTCTTC.

The rearrangement links TRBV7-9 to TRBJ2-5, with 9 bases identical to TRBD2. Germline trimming cut 5 bases from V and 4 bases from J; bases unmatched to any gene: 5. The germline gives CDR1 SEHNR, CDR2 FQNEAQ (reference sequence). The CDR3 runs 14 residues. This CDR3 reads CASSVSSGAETQYF. The CDR3 region has the DNA TGTGCCAGCAGCGTTTCTAGCGGGGCAGAGACCCAGTACTTC.

This clonotype was picked up many times. V gene TRBV18 combines with J gene TRBJ2-5, with unresolved D. With 3 bases removed from V and 2 bases from J, the gap between germline ends came to 7 bases. The CDR3 spans 13 residues. Looked up from germline, CDR1 is KGHSH and CDR2 is LQKENI. The CDR3, as DNA: TGTGCCAGCTCACCTGGCAGTCAAGAGACCCAGTACTTC. It codes for CASSPGSQETQYF.

The V gene is TRBV5-1, the J gene TRBJ2-1; 12 nucleotides line up with TRBD2. V was pared by 0 bases and J by 6 bases, with 10 bases of the junction left unmatched. The CDR3 loop spans 18 amino acids. Looked up from germline, CDR1 is SGHRS and CDR2 is YFSETQ. The CDR3 loop reads CASSLDGTSGSRSNEQFF. CDR3 sequence (DNA): TGCGCCAGCAGCTTGGATGGGACTAGCGGGTCTCGCTCCAATGAGCAGTTCTTC.

V usage is TRBV11-1 and J usage is TRBJ2-1, with D possibly being TRBD1 (6 bases). Germline CDR1 reads SGHAT; CDR2 reads FQDESV (reference sequence). Trimming shortened V by 5 bases and J by 7 bases, and 18 bases separated the two germline ends. CDR3 size: 15 residues. The CDR3 spells CASSRSIQTGNEQFF. CDR3 nucleotide sequence: TGTGCCAGCAGCCGATCTATCCAAACAGGGAATGAGCAGTTCTTC.

This clonotype turned up a few times. CDR3 nucleotides: TGTGCCAGCCGACTTAGCGGGAACGACAATGAGCAGTTCTTC. Translating it yields CASRLSGNDNEQFF. The chain carries TRBV7-3 and TRBJ2-1; 8 bases fit TRBD2. The CDR3 covers 14 residues. Germline CDR1 is SGHTA and CDR2 is FQGTGA. J was trimmed by 5 bases and V by 8 bases; bases with no gene match: 8.

The gene calls are TRBV12-3 or TRBV12-4 and TRBJ2-5; 7 nucleotides match TRBD2. The CDR3 consists of 12 residues. V trimming: 6 bases; J trimming: 3 bases; junction bases outside the gene matches: 1. This chain's CDR3 is CASSLAEETQYF. The CDR3 coding sequence is TGTGCCAGCAGCCTAGCGGAAGAGACCCAGTACTTC.

The chain couples TRBV7-3 to TRBJ2-3, with D hard to call. Germline V gene data show CDR1 as SGHTA and CDR2 as FQGTGA. V lost 5 bases and J lost 1, with 13 bases in between. CDR3 length: 15 amino acids. The DNA of the CDR3 is TGTGCCAGCAGCCCGCTCGACGGAGGCACAGATACGCAGTATTTT. The encoded protein is CASSPLDGGTDTQYF.

This chain links TRBV29-1 with TRBJ2-7; D unresolved. The germline V gene has CDR1 SQVTM and CDR2 ANQGSEA. V gave up 6 bases and J gave up 0 bases, with 12 bases separating them. This CDR3 is 13 amino acids long. In nucleotides, the CDR3 is TGCAGCGTGAACCGACCCAACTCCTACGAGCAGTACTTC. Translating it yields CSVNRPNSYEQYF.

The chain employs TRBV4-3 and TRBJ1-4; D unclear. Germline CDR1 and CDR2: LGHNA and YSLEER. Trimming left V 0 bases short and J 0 bases short, with 11 bases between. The CDR3 spans 17 residues. CDR3 sequence reads: CASSQDRTTATNEKLFF. The CDR3 DNA is TGCGCCAGCAGCCAAGATAGGACCACCGCAACTAATGAAAAACTGTTTTTT.

This clonotype was detected a few times. This chain joins TRBV7-2 and TRBJ1-5; a possible D gene is TRBD1 (5 bases). The CDR3 consists of 15 residues. Germline values: CDR1 SGHTA, CDR2 FQGNSA. The V end was cut by 1 base, the J end by 5 bases, with 12 bases between. CDR3 DNA: TGTGCCAGCAGCTTAGTCTCAGGGATAGATCAGCCCCAGCATTTT. This codes for CASSLVSGIDQPQHF.

The genes are TRBV7-8 and TRBJ2-2; 10 positions match TRBD2. Germline CDR1 reads SGHVS; CDR2 reads FQNEAQ. The CDR3 has 13 residues. The CDR3 is CGASGGNTGELFF. CDR3 in DNA: TGTGGGGCTAGCGGGGGGAACACCGGGGAGCTGTTTTTT.

In this sample, this clonotype turned up many times. The chain carries TRBV5-1 and TRBJ2-7; D is perhaps TRBD2 (5 bases). V was pared by 4 bases and J by 1 base, with 9 bases between. Germline V CDR1 and CDR2: SGHRS, YFSETQ. The CDR3 sequence is 13 residues long. The CDR3 region has the DNA TGCGCCAGCAGCCCCCCGGGGTCCTACGAGCAGTACTTC. It translates to CASSPPGSYEQYF.

This clonotype occurred many times. V usage is TRBV29-1 and J usage is TRBJ1-2, with 9 bases identical to TRBD1. This CDR3 comprises 18 residues. Trimming cost V 0 bases and J 5 bases; bases outside gene matches: 16. Germline V lookup: CDR1 SQVTM, CDR2 ANQGSEA. CDR3 protein: CSVEDDGTGSPPRYGYTF. In DNA, the CDR3 is TGCAGCGTTGAAGATGATGGGACAGGGTCGCCCCCTCGGTATGGCTACACCTTC.

This clonotype appeared a few times. V is TRBV3-1 and J is TRBJ2-5; D possibly uses TRBD1 or TRBD2 (5 bases each). The CDR3 spans 18 residues. Germline CDR1 and CDR2: LGHDT and YNNKEL (reference sequence). V lost 0 bases and J lost 5, with 22 bases in between. The CDR3 loop is CASSQEAPDSPSWETQYF. CDR3 bases: TGTGCCAGCAGCCAAGAGGCCCCTGACAGTCCTAGCTGGGAGACCCAGTACTTC.